This TCR beta chain was identified in a study of monozygotic twins with inflammatory bowel disease. Overall study results and limits: No detectable difference in repertoire similarity separated concordant from discordant twins, possibly as a result of limited power.

Reprocessing the 5' RACE reads, TCRdb reports a single entry for every CDR3 protein and omits DNA. The table lists approximately 160,000 distinct CDR3 sequences, with about 7.4% in the top ten. Points on this clonotype: Its antigen is not identified.

The length of the CDR3 is 16 residues. Germline CDR1 is DFQATT and CDR2 is SNEGSKA (reference sequence). Sequencing was carried out using blood. This chain joins TRBV20-1 and TRBJ1-6. The TCR was taken from a human donor with ulcerative colitis or Crohn's disease, or a healthy co-twin of an affected twin (not recorded which). The CDR3 here is CSARAGGKPSNSPLHF.